This T cell receptor beta chain was sequenced during a study of control samples from healthy donors and cancer patients. V shed 6 bases and J shed 1 base, with 12 bases lying between them. This CDR3 comprises 14 residues. CDR1 LNHDA and CDR2 SQIVND come from the germline V gene (reference sequence). The data were produced by immunoSEQ multiplex PCR, yet TCRdb's version contains in-frame clones alone and is incomplete. This sample carries about 160,000 clones, roughly 94% of them seen once, and the ten largest clones take less than 15%. Sequencing was performed on PBMCs. The V call is TRBV19, the J call TRBJ2-5; tentatively, D is TRBD1 (5 bases). This TCR derives from a man aged 55 to 69 with colorectal cancer. The CDR3, as DNA: TGTGCCAGTAGCCTAGGGGTGATCCAAGAGACCCAGTACTTC. Protein product: CASSLGVIQETQYF.